The 6 T cell receptor beta chains reported below all come from one sample, sequenced in a study of shared clonotypes between healthy human individuals. Clones were read by immunoSEQ multiplex PCR, and TCRdb kept only the in-frame ones, dropping some. The sample shows roughly 320,000 clones, roughly 91% of them seen only once. The specimen sequenced was memory CD8+ T cells sorted from blood. Subset given: CD45RO+ cells pooled with CCR7-negative TemRA cells. These receptors were collected from a man younger than 30 in good health.

The rearrangement joins TRBV5-6 to TRBJ1-1; D gene uncertain. The CDR3 is 13 residues long. V dropped 6 bases and J dropped 2 bases, with 11 bases sitting between them. The V gene's germline CDR1 is SGHDT and CDR2 YYEEEE. DNA for the CDR3: TGTGCCAGCACCCTGAACCCAAACACTGAAGCTTTCTTT. Its translation: CASTLNPNTEAFF.

This chain joins TRBV27 and TRBJ2-2; no firm D call. The V gene's germline CDR1 is MNHEY and CDR2 SMNVEV (reference sequence). The CDR3 spans 14 residues. Trimming cost V 5 bases and J 7 bases, with 14 bases left between them. The DNA for the CDR3 is TGTGCCAGCAGTCCCCGGCCCGGTGGCGGGGAGCTGTTTTTT. Protein product: CASSPRPGGGELFF.

The chain has TRBV9 and TRBJ2-5; unclear D gene. The CDR3 has 14 amino acids. Germline V gene data show CDR1 as SGDLS and CDR2 as YYNGEE. The ends were cut back, 0 bases at V and 5 bases at J, with 11 bases in the middle. The CDR3 DNA sequence: TGTGCCAGCAGCGTAGGACACCTGGACGAGACCCAGTACTTC. Protein sequence: CASSVGHLDETQYF.

This sequence joins TRBV10-3 and TRBJ2-7; perhaps TRBD1 as D (5 bases). The ends were cut back, 8 bases at V and 3 bases at J, with 11 bases in the middle. This CDR3 comprises 12 residues. Germline-derived CDR1 and CDR2 are ENHRY and SYGVKD. The CDR3 region is CAIDDRYYEQYF. In DNA, the CDR3 is TGTGCCATCGATGACAGATACTACGAGCAGTACTTC.

The chain joins TRBV5-6 to TRBJ2-3; D is unclear. There are 13 residues in the CDR3. Trimming removed 6 bases at V and 3 bases at J, with 11 bases between. Germline lookup yields CDR1 SGHDT and CDR2 YYEEEE. Here the CDR3 reads CASTSGPTDTQYF. The DNA of the CDR3 is TGTGCCAGCACCTCGGGCCCAACAGATACGCAGTATTTT.

The chain is built from TRBV10-1 and TRBJ2-5, with D possibly TRBD2 on 5 matching bases. CDR1 and CDR2 from the germline V gene are WNHNN and SYGVQD (reference sequence). Deletions cut 9 bases from V and 1 base from J, with 24 bases between. The length of the CDR3 is 17 residues. The CDR3 sequence is CASVSCEDGLIQETQYF. The CDR3 DNA reads as TGCGCCAGTGTGTCTTGCGAGGACGGACTGATCCAAGAGACCCAGTACTTC.